Included here is one T cell receptor (beta chain) sequence, with context. Method: immunoSEQ multiplex PCR; TCRdb's copy keeps in-frame clones and lacks some. In the table there are under 150,000 clones, roughly 93% of which are singletons. This sample is drawn from a study of T cell responses to AZD1222 COVID-19 vaccine. This CDR3 has 14 amino acids. V lost 0 bases to trimming and J lost 10 bases, with 13 bases between them. From germline, CDR1 is MRHNA and CDR2 SNTAGT. The specimen was peripheral blood, collected 28 days after the second AZD1222 dose. J is TRBJ2-1 and V is TRBV6-4; D gene uncertain. The clonotype originates from an adult who received the AZD1222 COVID-19 vaccine. CDR3 coding DNA: TGTGCCAGCAGTGACTCAGTCGGACGAGCGGAGCAGTTCTTC. Translating gives CASSDSVGRAEQFF.